In its sample, the clone carrying this T cell receptor (beta chain) was seen many times. What it recognizes is unknown. MiXCR, run by TCRdb on the 5' RACE reads, gives a single entry per CDR3 protein. The sample contains some 140,000 distinct CDR3 sequences, approximately 10% of which appear only once. The sample is drawn from a study of CD8 T cells in ankylosing spondylitis. Findings of the study overall: Researchers report that disease-linked clones proved CD8+ and relatively rare in peripheral blood. There was reportedly significant enrichment of clones that were disease-linked in matched ankylosing spondylitis synovial fluid.

Germline-derived CDR1 and CDR2 are KGHSH and LQKENI. CDR3 size: 14 residues. V lost 2 bases, J lost 5 bases, and 3 bases stayed unmatched. Sequenced: blood, either unsorted or a sorted T cell fraction (not recorded which). This chain links TRBV18 with TRBJ2-1, with 7 positions matching TRBD2. The sequence derives from a female donor with ankylosing spondylitis or in good health (not recorded which). CDR3 residues: CASSPERGHNEQFF. CDR3 nucleotide sequence: TGTGCCAGCTCACCAGAGCGGGGCCACAATGAGCAGTTCTTC.